The 6 T cell receptor beta chains in this list originate from one sample, sequenced in a study of blood T cell repertoires in COVID-19. TCRdb's copy holds only in-frame clones and misses some; the assay was immunoSEQ multiplex PCR. The sample has over 130,000 clones, about 74% seen once. The sequencing input was peripheral blood. Receptor source: a man aged 50 to 59 with acute or convalescent COVID-19.

This sequence joins TRBV29-1 and TRBJ1-5; TRBD1 is a possible D gene (5 bases). The CDR3 covers 12 residues. The V and J ends lost 2 bases and 6 bases respectively, with 8 bases between them. From germline, CDR1 is SQVTM and CDR2 ANQGSEA. The CDR3 loop is CSVELGGQPQHF. As DNA, the CDR3 is TGCAGCGTTGAATTGGGGGGTCAGCCCCAGCATTTT. The whole variable domain, filled in from reference TRBV29-1 and TRBJ1-5, reads SAVISQKPSRDICQRGTSLTIQCQVDSQVTMMFWYRQQPGQSLTLIATANQGSEATYESGFVIDKFPISRPNLTFSTLTVSNMSPEDSSIYLCSVELGGQPQHFGDGTRLSIL.

This chain joins TRBV2 and TRBJ1-4, with D perhaps matching TRBD1 (5 bases). Germline-derived CDR1 and CDR2 are SNHLY and FYNNEI. V lost 3 bases and J 0 bases, leaving 8 bases between the germline ends. The CDR3 sequence is 15 residues long. For the CDR3, the DNA is TGTGCCAGCAGTGAGGGGGGACCAACTAATGAAAAACTGTTTTTT. Encoded protein: CASSEGGPTNEKLFF.

The gene calls are TRBV5-5 and TRBJ1-1, with TRBD1 identical over 9 bases. From germline, CDR1 is SGHKS and CDR2 YYEKEE (reference sequence). This CDR3 spans 14 amino acids. V was clipped by 4 bases and J by 11 bases; unmatched bases: 12. The CDR3 loop reads CASSAGTGTSGAFF. CDR3 nucleotide sequence: TGTGCCAGCAGCGCTGGGACAGGGACATCTGGGGCTTTCTTT.

This sequence joins TRBV18 and TRBJ2-7, with TRBD1 matching over 8 bases. The CDR3 consists of 13 residues. Germline V gene lookup returns CDR1 KGHSH and CDR2 LQKENI. After removal of 5 bases from V and 4 bases from J, the junction contained 4 bases not matched to a gene. The CDR3 reads CASSIDRGYEQYV. CDR3 in DNA: TGTGCCAGCTCAATCGACAGGGGTTACGAGCAGTACGTC.

The CDR3 loop reads CASSPDTGELFF. The CDR3 region has the DNA TGTGCCAGCAGCCCCGACACCGGGGAGCTGTTTTTT. The chain uses TRBV7-3 and TRBJ2-2; D call uncertain. In germline, CDR1 is SGHTA, CDR2 FQGTGA. Trimming took off 5 bases at V and 3 bases at J, with 4 bases between the two ends. The CDR3 extends over 12 amino acids.

CDR3 nucleotides: TGTGCCAGCTCACCACCGAGCCAGGTGAACACTGAAGCTTTCTTT. Its translation is CASSPPSQVNTEAFF. The chain uses TRBV18 and TRBJ1-1; D call uncertain. Trimming took 0 bases from V and 0 from J, leaving 8 bases between them. CDR1 KGHSH and CDR2 LQKENI come from the germline V gene. CDR3 length: 15 amino acids.